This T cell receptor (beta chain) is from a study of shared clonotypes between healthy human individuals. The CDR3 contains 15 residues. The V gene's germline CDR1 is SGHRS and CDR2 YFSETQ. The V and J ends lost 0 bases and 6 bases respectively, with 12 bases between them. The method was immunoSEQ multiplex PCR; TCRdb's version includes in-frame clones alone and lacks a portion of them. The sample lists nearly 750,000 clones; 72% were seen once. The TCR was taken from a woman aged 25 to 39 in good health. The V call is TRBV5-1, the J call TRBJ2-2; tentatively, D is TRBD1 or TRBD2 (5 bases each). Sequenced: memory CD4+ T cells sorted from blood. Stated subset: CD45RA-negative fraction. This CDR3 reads CASSLVGGLAGELFF. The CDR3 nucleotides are TGCGCCAGCAGCTTGGTTGGGGGATTAGCCGGGGAGCTGTTTTTT.